The rows below give T cell receptor beta chains drawn from one sample of a study of blood T cell repertoires in COVID-19. Clones were read by immunoSEQ multiplex PCR, and TCRdb kept only the in-frame ones, dropping some. The sample contains roughly 350,000 clones, around nine tenths of which appear only once. The sequenced material came from peripheral blood. The receptors here all came from a woman aged 70-85 years with COVID-19, enrolled during active disease. Each CDR3 is given with its conserved first and last residue. The D gene is left open where the match is weak. Size tells how often a clone was seen (once, few, many) or the class of an expanded clone, and some rows leave it out.

>.|TRBV27|TRBD2|TRBJ2-3
TGTGCCAGCATGGGGTGGGAGGGTACAGATACGCAGTATTTT
CASMGWEGTDTQYF
>.|TRBV28|TRBD1|TRBJ1-6
TGTGCCAGCAGTCGGACAGGGACTCCCTCTTCACCCCTCCACTTT
CASSRTGTPSSPLHF
>.|TRBV21-1|.|TRBJ2-1
TGTGCCAGCCACAGGGGACAGCTTTACAATGAGCAGTTCTTC
CASHRGQLYNEQFF
>.|TRBV28|TRBD2|TRBJ2-2
TGTGCCAGCAGTACCCTAGCGGGAGAGACCGGGGAGCTGTTTTTT
CASSTLAGETGELFF
>.|TRBV20-1|.|TRBJ2-1
TGCAGTGCTTCGGGACCGGAGGGAAAGTTCTTC
CSASGPEGKFF
>.|TRBV7-8|TRBD1|TRBJ1-2
TGTGCCAGCAGCACGGACAGGTGGCGCGACTATGGCTACACCTTC
CASSTDRWRDYGYTF
>.|TRBV7-8|TRBD1|TRBJ1-4
TGTGCCAGCAGATTTAACAGGGGAACTAATGAAAAACTGTTTTTT
CASRFNRGTNEKLFF
>few|TRBV6-5|.|TRBJ1-5
TGTGCCAGCAGTAGTCAGGGGTACCAGCCCCAGCATTTT
CASSSQGYQPQHF
>.|TRBV5-6|.|TRBJ2-4
TGTGCCAGCAGCTACCTAACGGGGTCCAAAAACATTCAGTACTTC
CASSYLTGSKNIQYF
>.|TRBV19|.|TRBJ1-6
TGTGCCAGTAGCCCTACAGGGATAAATTCACCCCTCCACTTT
CASSPTGINSPLHF
>.|TRBV19|.|TRBJ2-5
TGTGCCAGTAGTATCCGGGGGAGAGAGACCCAGTACTTC
CASSIRGRETQYF
>.|TRBV24-1|.|TRBJ2-1
TGTGCCACCAGTGATGCCTCGACTCGGGATGAGCAGTTCTTC
CATSDASTRDEQFF
>few|TRBV24-1|TRBD1|TRBJ2-3
TGTGCCACCAGTGACCTACCTAAGACAGGGTCGAAAGATACGCAGTATTTT
CATSDLPKTGSKDTQYF
>.|TRBV7-7|.|TRBJ2-5
TGTGCCAGCAGCTTGGTGGCGGGGTCCCAAGAGACCCAGTACTTC
CASSLVAGSQETQYF
>.|TRBV25-1|TRBD2|TRBJ2-1
TGTGCCAGCAGTGGAAGTGAAGCGGGGGGCCGGACCAATGAGCAGTTCTTC
CASSGSEAGGRTNEQFF
>.|TRBV19|.|TRBJ1-2
TGTGCCAGTAGTATAGCCGGGAGTCCCAACTATGGCTACACCTTC
CASSIAGSPNYGYTF
>.|TRBV10-2|.|TRBJ1-4
TGCGCCAGCAGTGAATCGGGGAGACTGTTTTTT
CASSESGRLFF
>.|TRBV25-1|TRBD1|TRBJ1-3
TGTGCCAGCAGTGACGCACAGGGGCCTGGAAACACCATATATTTT
CASSDAQGPGNTIYF
>.|TRBV29-1|.|TRBJ2-2
TGCAGCGTCTCAACCGGGACAAACACCGGGGAGCTGTTTTTT
CSVSTGTNTGELFF
>once|TRBV3-1/TRBV3-2|.|TRBJ2-5
TGTGCCAGCAGCCACCTGAGGGAGACCCAGTACTTC
CASSHLRETQYF
>.|TRBV9|.|TRBJ1-4
TGTGCCAGCAGCGCCGGGGGTTTGGGTGAAAAACTGTTTTTT
CASSAGGLGEKLFF
>.|TRBV19|TRBD1|TRBJ2-5
TGTGCCAGTAGTGCCTTCCCATTACAGGGGGAGACCCAGTACTTC
CASSAFPLQGETQYF
>.|TRBV4-1|TRBD2|TRBJ2-5
TGCGCCAGCAGCCAAGGTTTTTTCGGACTAGCGGGGGGGACGGAGACCCAGTACTTC
CASSQGFFGLAGGTETQYF
>.|TRBV9|.|TRBJ2-3
TGTGCCAGCAGCGTAGAAGGGAGGACGGGGCGGGATACGCAGTATTTT
CASSVEGRTGRDTQYF
>once|TRBV24-1|TRBD1|TRBJ2-1
TGTGCCACCAGTGATTTAGGGAGACAGGGTCACAATGAGCAGTTCTTC
CATSDLGRQGHNEQFF
>.|TRBV5-1|.|TRBJ1-5
TGCGCCAGCAGCTTGGACGGTCCTAAGGGGGCCCAGCATTTT
CASSLDGPKGAQHF
>.|TRBV6-4|.|TRBJ2-3
TGTGCCAGCAGTGACAGGGGGGGCCGCACAGATACGCAGTATTTT
CASSDRGGRTDTQYF
>.|TRBV28|TRBD1|TRBJ1-2
TGTGCCAGCAGATACAGGGGGCCTGGCTACACCTTC
CASRYRGPGYTF
>.|TRBV24-1|TRBD1|TRBJ1-2
TGTGCCACCAGTGAGCCCGGGACAGGGCGGTATGGCTACACCTTC
CATSEPGTGRYGYTF
>.|TRBV29-1|.|TRBJ2-1
TGCAGCGTTCAGGAGGACGGTTACAATGAGCAGTTCTTC
CSVQEDGYNEQFF
>.|TRBV11-3|.|TRBJ2-3
TGTGCCAGCAGCTTACGAGGGCGTGGCACAGATACGCAGTATTTT
CASSLRGRGTDTQYF
>.|TRBV5-1|.|TRBJ1-2
TGCGCCAGCAGCTTAGAAGACATTAACTATGGCTACACCTTC
CASSLEDINYGYTF
>once|TRBV19|TRBD1|TRBJ2-2
TGTGCCAGTAGTACGACAGGGTCAACCGGGGAGCTGTTTTTT
CASSTTGSTGELFF
>.|TRBV12-3/TRBV12-4|TRBD1|TRBJ1-5
TGTGCCAGCAGTTTCGACAGGGGACAGCCCCAGCATTTT
CASSFDRGQPQHF
>.|TRBV7-9|TRBD1|TRBJ1-3
TGTGCCAGCAGCTCGACAGGGAGGGGAAACACCATATATTTT
CASSSTGRGNTIYF
>.|TRBV5-1|.|TRBJ2-7
TGCGCCAGCAGCTTGAGGTCAGGGGAAACCTACGAGCAGTACTTC
CASSLRSGETYEQYF
>once|TRBV7-2|.|TRBJ1-5
TGTGCCAGCAGCTTCGGCGGGGGGAGCAATCAGCCCCAGCATTTT
CASSFGGGSNQPQHF
>.|TRBV6-5|TRBD2|TRBJ2-1
TGTGCCAGCTGGACTAGCGGGGGCGGTGAGCAGTTCTTC
CASWTSGGGEQFF
>few|TRBV4-1|.|TRBJ1-1
TGCGCCAGCAGCCAAGATAGGGGGGGGCTACCTGACTTCGACACTGAAGCTTTCTTT
CASSQDRGGLPDFDTEAFF
>.|TRBV5-6|TRBD1|TRBJ1-2
TGTGCCAGCAGCTCGTCATGGGACAGGGAGTATGGCTACACCTTC
CASSSSWDREYGYTF
>few|TRBV18|.|TRBJ1-6
TGTGCCAGCTCACCAGATTGGGGGGGCCCGCAGAATTCACCCCTCCACTTT
CASSPDWGGPQNSPLHF
>.|TRBV25-1|TRBD2|TRBJ2-1
TGTGCCAGCAGTGAATTTACTAGCGGGGCGGGGGAGCAGTTCTTC
CASSEFTSGAGEQFF
>.|TRBV19|TRBD1|TRBJ1-3
TGTGCCAGTAGCCCCCCGGGACAGAGTTCTGGAAACACCATATATTTT
CASSPPGQSSGNTIYF
>.|TRBV5-5|.|TRBJ1-5
TGTGCCAGCAGCTTGGCCCATTATCGGGGTCAGCCCCAGCATTTT
CASSLAHYRGQPQHF
>.|TRBV5-1|.|TRBJ1-4
TGCGCCAGCAGCCCGGACCTCCAGCGGGGTGAAAAACTGTTTTTT
CASSPDLQRGEKLFF
>few|TRBV3-1/TRBV3-2|.|TRBJ1-2
TGTGCCAGCAGCCAAGAGCGGGGTGGCTACACCTTC
CASSQERGGYTF
>.|TRBV5-4|TRBD2|TRBJ2-3
TGTGCCAGCAGCCGGGAGGGAGCAGATACGCAGTATTTT
CASSREGADTQYF
>.|TRBV5-1|TRBD1|TRBJ2-5
TGCGCCAGCAGCTTCGGACAGGGCGGGGAGACCCAGTACTTC
CASSFGQGGETQYF
>.|TRBV6-1|TRBD1|TRBJ1-2
TGTGCCAGCAGTGACCGACAGGGGAATTATGGCTACACCTTC
CASSDRQGNYGYTF
>once|TRBV7-2|TRBD2|TRBJ2-1
TGTGCCAGCAGCTTAGGACTAGCGGGGGGAAATGAGCAGTTCTTC
CASSLGLAGGNEQFF
>.|TRBV6-5|TRBD1|TRBJ1-1
TGTGCCACCACCGGGACAGCTAACACTGAAGCTTTCTTT
CATTGTANTEAFF
>.|TRBV5-6|TRBD1|TRBJ1-2
TGTGCCAGCCGGCCAGGGGGTGCGGATGGCTACACCTTC
CASRPGGADGYTF
>.|TRBV19|.|TRBJ1-3
TGTGCCAGTAGTATTGCAGACTTCTCTGGAAACACCATATATTTT
CASSIADFSGNTIYF
>.|TRBV4-2|.|TRBJ1-2
TGTGCCAGCAGCCAAGGGGCCTATGGCTACACCTTC
CASSQGAYGYTF
>.|TRBV6-6|TRBD1|TRBJ1-1
TGTGCCAGCAGTTACTCGGGCAGGGGGGAAACTGAAGCTTTCTTT
CASSYSGRGETEAFF
>.|TRBV7-6|TRBD2|TRBJ2-2
TGTGCCAGCAGCTTTAGCGGGGGGAACGCGAACACCGGGGAGCTGTTTTTT
CASSFSGGNANTGELFF
>.|TRBV7-8|.|TRBJ1-2
TGTGCCAGCAGCTCCCGCATAACGGGGGGAAATGGCTACACCTTC
CASSSRITGGNGYTF
>few|TRBV2|TRBD1|TRBJ1-2
TGTGCCAGCGGGGACAGGGTGAGCTATGGCTACACCTTC
CASGDRVSYGYTF